What follows are 15 T cell receptor beta chains derived from one specimen sequenced in a study of prognosis after radiotherapy for stage I lung cancer. With two-round multiplex PCR, TCR beta CDR3 sequences were amplified from genomic DNA. Initially, in first-round PCR, primers specific to each TRBV and TRBJ gene were used. MiXCR was run by TCRdb on the multiplex PCR reads, yielding one entry per CDR3 protein. Among approximately 30,000 distinct CDR3 sequences listed, less than 35% were seen once. Here the sequenced sample was PBMCs, taken before or after stereotactic body radiation therapy (not recorded which). All receptors come from a donor over 45 with non-small cell lung cancer.

A remark on this clonotype: This may arise from a read error, as a much more abundant clone is one base away. The chain is built from TRBV2 and TRBJ1-1; D possibly corresponds to TRBD1 (6 bases). Deletions cut 5 bases from V and 10 bases from J, with 17 bases between. The germline V gene has CDR1 SNHLY and CDR2 FYNNEI. The CDR3 is made up of 13 amino acids. The CDR3 spells CASSYFVQGGAFF. In nucleotides, the CDR3 is TGTGCCAGCAGTTATTTTGTACAGGGAGGAGCTTTCTTT.

This clonotype was seen repeatedly, ten times or more. This chain links TRBV5-6 with TRBJ2-5; D remains ambiguous. CDR3 length: 11 amino acids. V gave up 2 bases and J gave up 4 bases, with 3 bases separating them. In germline, CDR1 is SGHDT, CDR2 YYEEEE. The CDR3 protein is CASSFAETQYF. CDR3 coding DNA: TGTGCCAGCAGCTTCGCAGAGACCCAGTACTTC. Based on the CDR3 plus reference TRBV5-6 and TRBJ2-5, the full variable domain is DAGVTQSPTHLIKTRGQQVTLRCSPKSGHDTVSWYQQALGQGPQFIFQYYEEEERQRGNFPDRFSGHQFPNYSSELNVNALLLGDSALYLCASSFAETQYFGPGTRLLVL.

Concerning this clonotype itself: This likely traces to a read error, being one base from a far larger clone. The chain links TRBV6-8 to TRBJ2-2, with D unclear. CDR1 and CDR2 (germline): MNHGY, SAAAGT. The CDR3 sequence is 12 residues long. The CDR3 nucleotides read TGTGCCAGCATTTACTTGGCCGGGGAGCTGTTTTTT. Translated, it gives CASIYLAGELFF.

Regarding this clonotype: A read error may explain this, as a much larger clone is one base away. The chain links TRBV6-5 to TRBJ1-5; D call uncertain. Looked up from germline, CDR1 is MNHEY and CDR2 is SVGAGI. The CDR3 runs to 16 residues. The CDR3 DNA reads TGTGCCAGCAGTTACTCGGCACCCCTTAGCAATCAGACCCAGCATTTT. Translation: CASSYSAPLSNQTQHF.

Of note for this clonotype: One end of the junction is discordant with germline, which a read error may explain. The chain carries TRBV14 and TRBJ2-5; TRBD2 matches at 14 bases. From germline, CDR1 is SGHDN and CDR2 FVKESK. The CDR3 totals 18 residues. CDR3 amino acids: CASSQRTGTSGSHETQCF. The CDR3 DNA follows: TGTGCCAGCAGCCAACGGACGGGGACTAGCGGGAGTCACGAGACCCAGTGCTTC.

This clonotype was seen a few times. A clone one base away is much larger, so this may be a read error. The V and J genes are TRBV6-2 or TRBV6-3 and TRBJ1-1; D is perhaps TRBD1 (6 bases). The CDR3 contains 14 residues. Germline CDR1 MNHEY, CDR2 SVGEGT. The CDR3 DNA reads TGTGCCAGCAAAACTACAGGGAGGAGCACTGAATCTTTCTTT. This gives the protein CASKTTGRSTESFF.

This clonotype was picked up many times. The chain is built from TRBV9 and TRBJ1-4; maybe TRBD1 (6 bases). Per germline, CDR1 SGDLS and CDR2 YYNGEE. There are 16 residues in the CDR3. V was cut by 4 bases and J by 7 bases, with 20 bases left in between. CDR3 sequence: CASSREVGGWGEKLFF. CDR3 sequence (DNA): TGTGCCAGCAGCCGAGAGGTGGGGGGCTGGGGTGAAAAACTGTTTTTT.

This clonotype was recorded at least ten times. Sequence at one end of the junction differs from germline and may be a read error. This chain uses TRBV20-1 with TRBJ2-5; 10 bases are a match to TRBD1. The germline CDR1 and CDR2 sequences are DFQATT and SNEGSKA (reference sequence). The CDR3 has 15 amino acids. CDR3 DNA: TGCAGTGGACAAAACCGGGACAGGGGACAAGAGACCCAGTATTTC. It translates to CSGQNRDRGQETQYF.

This clonotype was seen many times. The chain is built from TRBV5-1 and TRBJ2-5; TRBD2 matches 9 bases. The junction had 8 bases not matched to a gene; V was cut back by 0 bases and J by 5 bases. Germline CDR1 SGHRS, CDR2 YFSETQ. The CDR3 runs 16 residues. The CDR3, as DNA: TGCGCCAGCAGCTTGGGTAATAGCGGGAGCCGGGAGACCCAGTACTTC. This translates into CASSLGNSGSRETQYF.

In this sample, this clonotype turned up many times. The genes are TRBV24-1 and TRBJ2-1; D not certain. Deletions cut 2 bases from V and 1 base from J, with 11 bases between. From germline, CDR1 is KGHDR and CDR2 SFDVKD. This CDR3 is built from 16 residues. The CDR3 here is CATSDSSGISYNEQFF. The CDR3 DNA reads TGTGCCACCAGTGATTCCTCCGGCATTTCCTACAATGAGCAGTTCTTC.

About this clonotype itself: A read error is likely here: a far larger clone is one base away. V is TRBV6-2 or TRBV6-3 and J is TRBJ2-5, with TRBD2 as a possible D gene (6 bases). Trimming took 8 bases from V and 2 from J, leaving 15 bases between them. Germline V gives CDR1 MNHEY, CDR2 SVGEGT. The CDR3 is 14 amino acids. The CDR3 protein is CASCATGSQETQYF. The CDR3 region has the DNA TGTGCCAGCTGTGCCACCGGGAGTCAAGAGACCCAGTACTTC.

Many counts were recorded for this clonotype. This chain uses TRBV9 with TRBJ2-6, with D perhaps being TRBD1 or TRBD2 (5 bases each). Trimming took 3 bases from V and 4 from J, leaving 14 bases between them. Germline CDR1 is SGDLS and CDR2 is YYNGEE. This CDR3 comprises 16 residues. Written as DNA, the CDR3 is TGTGCCAGCAGCGCCGGGGTTGGGGCGGGGGCCAACGTCCTGACTTTC. Protein sequence: CASSAGVGAGANVLTF. The full variable domain, in which reference TRBV9 and TRBJ2-6 provide the parts outside the CDR3, is DSGVTQTPKHLITATGQRVTLRCSPRSGDLSVYWYQQSLDQGLQFLIQYYNGEERAKGNILERFSAQQFPDLHSELNLSSLELGDSALYFCASSAGVGAGANVLTFGAGSRLTVL.

A word on this clonotype: A single base is all that separates this from a far larger clone, so a read error is likely. This chain links TRBV2 with TRBJ2-7; 13 bases line up with TRBD2. The length of the CDR3 is 17 residues. The V gene's germline CDR1 is SNHLY and CDR2 FYNNEI. After removal of 7 bases from V and 5 bases from J, the junction contained 14 bases not matched to a gene. The CDR3 region has the DNA TGTGCCAGCATCCCCGAGAGTCGGACTAGCGGGAGAGACGAGCAGTACTTC. Protein sequence: CASIPESRTSGRDEQYF.

The chain is built from TRBV19 and TRBJ2-7; 9 positions match TRBD1. Germline loops: CDR1 LNHDA, CDR2 SQIVND (reference sequence). Germline trimming cut 4 bases from V and 5 bases from J; bases unmatched to any gene: 9. There are 15 residues in the CDR3. As DNA, the CDR3 is TGTGCCAGTAGTACGCTTCTGGACAGGGGTAACGAGCAGTACTTC. The encoded protein is CASSTLLDRGNEQYF.

By proportion, this clonotype is medium-sized (0.01 to 0.1%). The chain is built from TRBV6-1 and TRBJ2-7, with D hard to call. Trimming cost V 7 bases and J 5 bases, with 18 bases left between them. CDR3 length equals 14 residues. Per germline, CDR1 MNHNS and CDR2 SASEGT. The CDR3 spells CASNKEGRSNEQYF. CDR3 coding DNA: TGTGCCAGCAATAAGGAAGGACGGTCGAACGAGCAGTACTTC.